This T cell receptor (beta chain) was documented in a study of CD8 T cells in Susac syndrome. This CDR3 is 15 amino acids long. The V and J ends lost 6 bases and 1 base respectively, with 12 bases between them. Per the germline V gene, CDR1 is SEHNR and CDR2 is FQNEAQ (reference sequence). RNA in amounts of about 0.5 to 1 ug was reverse transcribed with random hexamers. The CDR3 of TCR beta was amplified by immunoSEQ multiplex PCR across 54 Vbeta and 13 Jbeta. TCRdb independently ran MiXCR on the immunoSEQ multiplex PCR reads; one entry per CDR3 protein. The data hold over 300,000 distinct CDR3 sequences, with 92% observed a single time. The authors sequenced TCR beta from blood CD8+ and CD4+ T cells.

Sequences were obtained from CD4+ T cells from PBMCs. This receptor was taken from a human donor with multiple sclerosis. The rearrangement joins TRBV7-9 to TRBJ2-2, with a tentative D call TRBD2 (5 bases). CDR3 in DNA: TGTGCCAGCAGTTCTAGCATCTGGAACACCGGGGAGCTGTTTTTT. This translates into CASSSSIWNTGELFF.